Below, 22 T cell receptor beta chains from the same sample are listed, as sequenced in a study of blood T cells in healthy people across ages. With a J-beta primer mix and a sample-barcoded 5' primer, a second PCR ran about 6 to 11 cycles. TCRdb redid the calling of the 5' RACE reads with MiXCR, one entry per CDR3 protein. The table records about a million distinct CDR3 sequences, around two fifths of them present only once. The sequenced sample was blood. The receptors derive from a man aged 18 to 30 in good health.

V usage is TRBV28 and J usage is TRBJ1-2; weak D call: TRBD1 (6 bases). The length of the CDR3 is 15 residues. The germline CDR1 and CDR2 sequences are MDHEN and SYDVKM. V was trimmed by 8 bases and J by 2 bases, leaving 18 bases between them. CDR3 sequence reads: CASVSPGALNYGYTF. The DNA of the CDR3 is TGTGCCAGCGTTAGCCCAGGGGCTTTAAACTATGGCTACACCTTC.

This rearrangement joins TRBV11-2 to TRBJ1-2; 7 nucleotides match TRBD1. The CDR3 is 16 amino acids. The J segment lost 4 bases and the V segment lost 4 bases, leaving 12 bases of the junction unmatched. Germline CDR1 SGHAT, CDR2 FQNNGV. The CDR3 nucleotides read TGTGCCAGCAGCTCCACAAGGACAGGACGCCGCTATGGCTACACCTTC. It translates to CASSSTRTGRRYGYTF.

The chain couples TRBV6-6 to TRBJ1-3, with D possibly matching TRBD1 (5 bases). Per germline, CDR1 MNHNY and CDR2 SVGAGI (reference sequence). The V end was cut by 2 bases, the J end by 2 bases, with 7 bases between. CDR3 length: 14 amino acids. In DNA form, the CDR3 reads TGTGCCAGCAGTTACGGGGCAGCTGGAAACACCATATATTTT. This codes for CASSYGAAGNTIYF.

V and J are TRBV5-1 and TRBJ2-1; tentatively, D is TRBD2 (5 bases). Trimming left V 1 base short and J 7 bases short, with 12 bases between. From germline, CDR1 is SGHRS and CDR2 YFSETQ. CDR3 length equals 14 residues. The CDR3 spells CASSLSLGENEQFF. DNA for the CDR3: TGCGCCAGCAGCTTGAGTCTGGGAGAAAATGAGCAGTTCTTC.

The chain has TRBV7-8 and TRBJ1-5, with a tentative D call TRBD1 (5 bases). Per germline, CDR1 SGHVS and CDR2 FQNEAQ. Deletions cut 3 bases from V and 6 bases from J, with 15 bases between. The CDR3 sequence is 15 residues long. The CDR3 sequence is CASSFRPNGGQPQHF. For the CDR3, the DNA is TGTGCCAGCAGCTTTCGGCCTAATGGGGGTCAGCCCCAGCATTTT.

The chain combines TRBV27 with TRBJ1-1, with D unresolved. V was trimmed by 3 bases and J by 0 bases, leaving 8 bases between them. The germline CDR1 and CDR2 sequences are MNHEY and SMNVEV (reference sequence). There are 14 residues in the CDR3. The CDR3 sequence: CASSLRKMNTEAFF. CDR3 bases: TGTGCCAGCAGTTTGAGGAAAATGAACACTGAAGCTTTCTTT.

This clonotype appeared many times. The V gene is TRBV20-1, the J gene TRBJ2-4, with 8 bases matching TRBD1. CDR3 size: 15 residues. V gave up 1 base and J gave up 2 bases; unmatched junction bases: 4. In germline, CDR1 is DFQATT, CDR2 SNEGSKA (reference sequence). In DNA form, the CDR3 reads TGCAGTGCTAGAGCAGGGGGCTCGACCAAAAACATTCAGTACTTC. Translated: CSARAGGSTKNIQYF.

This clonotype was picked up a small number of times. Sequence at one end of the junction differs from germline and may be a read error. The V and J genes are TRBV30 and TRBJ2-1; weak D call: TRBD2 (5 bases). Germline CDR1 is GTSNPN and CDR2 is SVGIG (reference sequence). This CDR3 has 11 amino acids. CDR3: CAGRISKGQFF. The CDR3, as DNA: TGTGCCGGGAGAATATCTAAGGGGCAGTTCTTC.

This rearrangement joins TRBV30 to TRBJ2-7, with a weak D call TRBD2 (6 bases). This CDR3 spans 10 amino acids. CDR1 is GTSNPN, CDR2 SVGIG, per germline (reference sequence). Trimming pared 5 bases from V and 4 bases from J, leaving 6 bases between. The CDR3 DNA sequence: TGTGCCTGGGGAGGGTACGAGCAGTACTTC. Translation gives CAWGGYEQYF.

The rearrangement links TRBV7-2 to TRBJ1-2, with TRBD1 identical over 8 bases. Germline V gives CDR1 SGHTA, CDR2 FQGNSA. The CDR3 has 16 amino acids. V trimming: 0 bases; J trimming: 7 bases; junction bases outside the gene matches: 10. CDR3 region: CASSLAFGQGAGGYTF. The CDR3 DNA sequence: TGTGCCAGCAGCTTAGCTTTCGGACAGGGAGCAGGTGGCTACACCTTC.

This clonotype was counted a few times. This rearrangement joins TRBV7-2 to TRBJ1-2; 9 bases are a match to TRBD1. This CDR3 region has 15 residues. Germline lookup yields CDR1 SGHTA and CDR2 FQGNSA. The J segment lost 7 bases and the V segment lost 0 bases, leaving 6 bases of the junction unmatched. Written as DNA, the CDR3 is TGTGCCAGCAGCTTAGCGGGTGGGACAGGGAGTGGCTACACCTTC. This encodes CASSLAGGTGSGYTF.

The table lists this clonotype with a few counts. CDR3 loop: CASSLAGPRTQYF. The CDR3 coding sequence is TGTGCCAGCAGCTTGGCTGGCCCCAGGACCCAGTACTTC. The chain uses TRBV5-6 and TRBJ2-7, with no clear D. The end of the DNA is better explained by TRBJ2-5, so the J call may be wrong. CDR3 length: 13 amino acids. Germline V gene data show CDR1 as SGHDT and CDR2 as YYEEEE.

This clonotype was detected a few times. This chain joins TRBV12-3 or TRBV12-4 and TRBJ1-4; D not resolved. The CDR3 sequence is 14 residues long. V shed 2 bases and J shed 10 bases, with 14 bases lying between them. The CDR3 protein is CASSLRVLPRKLFF. Written as DNA, the CDR3 is TGTGCCAGCAGTTTACGCGTCCTTCCCAGAAAACTGTTTTTT.

This chain joins TRBV14 and TRBJ2-2, with D perhaps matching TRBD1 (6 bases). With 3 bases removed from V and 5 bases from J, the gap between germline ends came to 10 bases. This CDR3 is 14 amino acids long. Germline-derived CDR1 and CDR2 are SGHDN and FVKESK. Here the CDR3 reads CASSHSRGTGELFF. The CDR3 bases are TGTGCCAGCAGCCATTCCAGGGGAACCGGGGAGCTGTTTTTT.

This clonotype was picked up a small number of times. The V and J genes are TRBV7-2 and TRBJ2-3; D is ambiguous. The CDR3 consists of 16 residues. Germline values: CDR1 SGHTA, CDR2 FQGNSA. The ends were cut back, 0 bases at V and 0 bases at J, with 10 bases in the middle. The chain's CDR3 is CASSLAGRYSTDTQYF. DNA of the CDR3: TGTGCCAGCAGCTTAGCGGGCAGATATAGCACAGATACGCAGTATTTT.

The sample holds one count of this clonotype. The genes are TRBV4-3 and TRBJ1-1; D is ambiguous. The CDR3 length is 13 residues. The germline CDR1 and CDR2 sequences are LGHNA and YSLEER. Trimming left V 3 bases short and J 1 base short, with 6 bases between. Here the CDR3 reads CASSHGANTEAFF. The CDR3 DNA follows: TGCGCCAGCAGCCACGGAGCGAACACTGAAGCTTTCTTT.

This rearrangement joins TRBV12-3 or TRBV12-4 to TRBJ2-5; D is possibly TRBD1 or TRBD2 (6 bases each). CDR3 length: 16 residues. Trimming cost V 4 bases and J 11 bases, with 26 bases left between them. The CDR3 DNA reads TGTGCCAGCAGTTCAAGGCTTGGAGGGGGGCAGGATGAGCAGTACTTC. Its translation is CASSSRLGGGQDEQYF.

This clonotype turned up a few times. The chain uses TRBV12-3 or TRBV12-4 and TRBJ2-1, with 10 bases lining up with TRBD2. The CDR3 runs to 13 residues. V lost 7 bases and J lost 8; bases outside the gene matches: 5. In DNA, the CDR3 is TGTGCCAGCACCACAGCGGGGGGGCATGAGCAGTTCTTC. This encodes CASTTAGGHEQFF.

This clonotype has only a few counts. V is TRBV20-1 and J is TRBJ2-1, with D uncertain. V lost 6 bases and J 6 bases, leaving 12 bases between the germline ends. In germline, CDR1 is DFQATT, CDR2 SNEGSKA (reference sequence). The CDR3 sequence is 12 residues long. The CDR3 spells CSALGIFNEQFF. CDR3 DNA: TGCAGTGCCCTAGGGATTTTCAATGAGCAGTTCTTC.

The genes are TRBV21-1 and TRBJ2-3; TRBD1, the D gene given by the table, was not confirmed from the DNA. TRBV21-1 is tagged as a pseudogene. The CDR3 contains 16 residues. DNA of the CDR3: TGTGCCAGCAGCAAAGATGGACAGACTAGCACAGATACGCAGTATTTT. Translated, it gives CASSKDGQTSTDTQYF.

This clonotype occurred a few times. This chain links TRBV7-2 with TRBJ1-1; D may be TRBD1 (5 bases). Germline V lookup: CDR1 SGHTA, CDR2 FQGNSA. Trimming stripped 1 base from V and 1 base from J, with 13 bases between. The CDR3 runs 16 residues. The CDR3 loop reads CASSLVGTPSNTEAFF. DNA of the CDR3: TGTGCCAGCAGCTTAGTAGGGACCCCGTCGAACACTGAAGCTTTCTTT.

This chain links TRBV9 with TRBJ2-3; D uncertain. From germline, CDR1 is SGDLS and CDR2 YYNGEE. The ends were cut back, 4 bases at V and 5 bases at J, with 20 bases in the middle. This CDR3 is 16 amino acids long. CDR3 DNA sequence: TGTGCCAGCAGCCCCCATGTTGGTGGGCAAGGAGATACGCAGTATTTT. It encodes CASSPHVGGQGDTQYF. The complete variable domain, with remaining parts taken from reference TRBV9 and TRBJ2-3, reads DSGVTQTPKHLITATGQRVTLRCSPRSGDLSVYWYQQSLDQGLQFLIQYYNGEERAKGNILERFSAQQFPDLHSELNLSSLELGDSALYFCASSPHVGGQGDTQYFGPGTRLTVL.